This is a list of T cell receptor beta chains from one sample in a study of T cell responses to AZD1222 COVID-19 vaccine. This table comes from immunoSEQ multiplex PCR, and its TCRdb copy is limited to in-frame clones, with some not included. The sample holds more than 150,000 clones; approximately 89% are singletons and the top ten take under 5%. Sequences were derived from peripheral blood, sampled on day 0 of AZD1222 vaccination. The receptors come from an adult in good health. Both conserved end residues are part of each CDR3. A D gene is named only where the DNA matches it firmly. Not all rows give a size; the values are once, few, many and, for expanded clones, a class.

CASSSGRAGDTQYF	TGCGCCAGCAGTAGCGGGAGGGCCGGTGATACGCAGTATTTT	TRBV5-1	TRBJ2-3	.	TRBD2
CASSYQATDTQYF	TGTGCCAGCTCATATCAGGCCACAGATACGCAGTATTTT	TRBV11-2	TRBJ2-3	.	.
CAWSVLWDRGSGANVLTF	TGTGCCTGGAGTGTACTCTGGGACAGGGGCTCTGGGGCCAACGTCCTGACTTTC	TRBV30	TRBJ2-6	.	TRBD1
CASRGFGVGADTQYF	TGTGCCAGTAGGGGATTTGGTGTAGGGGCAGATACGCAGTATTTT	TRBV19	TRBJ2-3	.	.
CASTDPGTAQETQYF	TGTGCCAGCACCGACCCCGGGACAGCTCAAGAGACCCAGTACTTC	TRBV6-5	TRBJ2-5	.	TRBD1
CASTKAGQWNTEAFF	TGTGCCAGTACTAAGGCGGGACAGTGGAACACTGAAGCTTTCTTT	TRBV3-1/TRBV3-2	TRBJ1-1	.	TRBD1
CSDLGNYGYTF	TGCAGCGATCTGGGCAACTATGGCTACACCTTC	TRBV29-1	TRBJ1-2	.	.
CASGTEEGGRGYTF	TGTGCTAGTGGTACCGAGGAAGGGGGCCGTGGCTACACCTTC	TRBV12-5	TRBJ1-2	.	TRBD1
CASSYSGRPYNSPLHF	TGTGCCAGCAGTTACTCGGGCAGGCCTTATAATTCACCCCTCCACTTT	TRBV6-5	TRBJ1-6	once	.
CAWSGLRFNNEQFF	TGTGCCTGGAGCGGACTACGCTTCAACAATGAGCAGTTCTTC	TRBV30	TRBJ2-1	once	.
CASALMAGTEAFF	TGTGCTAGTGCCCTCATGGCGGGCACTGAAGCTTTCTTT	TRBV12-5	TRBJ1-1	.	.
CANLAGTSSGNTIYF	TGTGCCAACCTTGCCGGGACAAGCTCTGGAAACACCATATATTTT	TRBV5-8	TRBJ1-3	once	.
CASSLDPQETQYF	TGTGCCAGCAGTCTAGACCCTCAAGAGACCCAGTACTTC	TRBV27	TRBJ2-5	.	.
CASSRPNEKLFF	TGTGCCAGCAGTCGTCCAAATGAAAAACTGTTTTTT	TRBV28	TRBJ1-4	.	.
CASSLGAGGGNEKLFF	TGCGCCAGCAGCTTGGGGGCAGGAGGCGGGAATGAAAAACTGTTTTTT	TRBV5-1	TRBJ1-4	.	.
CAITNRKEQPQHF	TGTGCCATCACCAACCGCAAGGAGCAGCCCCAGCATTTT	TRBV10-3	TRBJ1-5	.	.
CASSLGQGEDLGGYTF	TGTGCCAGCAGCTTAGGGCAGGGGGAGGATTTGGGTGGCTACACCTTC	TRBV7-2	TRBJ1-2	.	TRBD1
CASSFRGNYEQYF	TGTGCCAGCAGCTTTAGGGGGAACTACGAGCAGTACTTC	TRBV7-2	TRBJ2-7	.	.
CASSQGLAGGPGDTQYF	TGTGCCAGCAGCCAAGGACTAGCGGGAGGGCCTGGGGATACGCAGTATTTT	TRBV4-2	TRBJ2-3	.	TRBD2
CASSQDISGRAQETQYF	TGCGCCAGCAGCCAAGATATTAGCGGGAGGGCCCAGGAGACCCAGTACTTC	TRBV4-3	TRBJ2-5	once	TRBD2
CASRLAGGNEQFF	TGTGCCAGCAGGCTAGCGGGAGGCAATGAGCAGTTCTTC	TRBV28	TRBJ2-1	.	TRBD2
CASGEDRGTDTQYF	TGTGCCAGCGGGGAGGACAGGGGTACAGATACGCAGTATTTT	TRBV7-9	TRBJ2-3	.	TRBD1
CASSIERRAGGAGNQPQHF	TGTGCCAGTAGTATAGAAAGGAGGGCAGGGGGCGCGGGCAATCAGCCCCAGCATTTT	TRBV19	TRBJ1-5	.	TRBD1
CASSIQTVSGYTF	TGTGCCAGCAGTATCCAGACAGTTAGTGGCTACACCTTC	TRBV12-3/TRBV12-4	TRBJ1-2	.	.
CASSHSAGGNTEAFF	TGCGCCAGCAGCCATTCGGCAGGGGGGAACACTGAAGCTTTCTTT	TRBV5-1	TRBJ1-1	.	TRBD1
CASNPSPGGSQFF	TGTGCCAGCAATCCTTCTCCGGGAGGGTCGCAGTTCTTC	TRBV6-5	TRBJ2-1	.	TRBD2
CASSLVKVAEAFF	TGTGCCAGCAGCTTAGTAAAAGTGGCTGAAGCTTTCTTT	TRBV7-9	TRBJ1-1	.	.
CASRSSGGDTEAFF	TGCGCCAGCAGATCCTCAGGAGGTGACACTGAAGCTTTCTTT	TRBV10-2	TRBJ1-1	.	.
CASSSYGRDYTGELFF	TGTGCCAGCAGTTCTTACGGGAGGGATTACACCGGGGAGCTGTTTTTT	TRBV7-2	TRBJ2-2	.	TRBD2